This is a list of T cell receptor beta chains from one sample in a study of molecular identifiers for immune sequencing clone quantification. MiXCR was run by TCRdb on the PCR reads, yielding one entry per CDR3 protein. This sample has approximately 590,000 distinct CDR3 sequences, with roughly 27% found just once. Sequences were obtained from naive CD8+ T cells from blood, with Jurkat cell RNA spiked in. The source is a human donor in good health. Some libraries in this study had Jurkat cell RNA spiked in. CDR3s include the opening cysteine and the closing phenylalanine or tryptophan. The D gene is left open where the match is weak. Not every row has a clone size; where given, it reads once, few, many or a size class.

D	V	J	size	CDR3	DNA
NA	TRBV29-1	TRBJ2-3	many	CSGRDFSTDTQYF	TGCAGCGGTCGGGACTTTAGCACAGATACGCAGTATTTT
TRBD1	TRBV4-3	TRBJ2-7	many	CASSQVRQGIYEQYF	TGCGCCAGCAGCCAAGTGCGACAGGGTATCTACGAGCAGTACTTC
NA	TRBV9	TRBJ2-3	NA	CASSVASPGLTDTQYF	TGTGCCAGCAGCGTAGCTAGTCCAGGGCTCACAGATACGCAGTATTTT
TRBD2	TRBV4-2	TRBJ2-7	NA	CASSQLEGLVHYELYF	TGTGCCAGCAGCCAATTGGAAGGACTAGTGCATTACGAGCTGTACTTC
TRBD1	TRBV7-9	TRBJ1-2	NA	CASRTGTGGGGYTF	TGTGCCAGCAGGACCGGGACAGGGGGCGGTGGCTACACCTTC
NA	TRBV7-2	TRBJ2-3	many	CASSLVLQTPTDTQYF	TGTGCCAGCAGCTTAGTACTTCAAACCCCCACAGATACGCAGTATTTT
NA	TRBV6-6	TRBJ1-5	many	CVSKEYSNQPQHF	TGTGTGTCCAAGGAGTATAGCAATCAGCCCCAGCATTTT
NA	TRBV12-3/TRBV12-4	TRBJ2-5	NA	CASSLQIQETQYF	TGTGCCAGCAGTTTACAGATACAAGAGACCCAGTACTTC
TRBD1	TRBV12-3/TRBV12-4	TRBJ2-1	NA	CASSPDRADNEQFF	TGTGCCAGCAGTCCGGACAGGGCCGACAATGAGCAGTTCTTC
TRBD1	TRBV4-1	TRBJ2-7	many	CASSQDWTGSYEQYF	TGCGCCAGCAGCCAAGACTGGACAGGGTCCTACGAGCAGTACTTC